The 15 T cell receptor beta chains in this list originate from one sample, sequenced in a study of T cell responses to AZD1222 COVID-19 vaccine. Produced via immunoSEQ multiplex PCR; TCRdb's table is partial and in-frame only. Here the sample spans 120,000 to 150,000 clones, roughly 86% being singletons. This specimen consisted of peripheral blood, obtained 28 days after the second dose of the MenACWY control vaccine. The source is an adult who received the MenACWY meningococcal vaccine as a control.

This clone was observed a single time. The chain employs TRBV4-3 and TRBJ1-4; D is ambiguous. Germline V gene data show CDR1 as LGHNA and CDR2 as YSLEER. V was trimmed by 0 bases and J by 7 bases, leaving 15 bases between them. This CDR3 has 16 amino acids. For the CDR3, the DNA is TGCGCCAGCAGCCAAGATTTTACCGGGCGGGGTGAAAAACTGTTTTTT. Its protein is CASSQDFTGRGEKLFF.

The V and J genes are TRBV20-1 and TRBJ2-7; D might be TRBD1 (5 bases). The CDR3 spans 14 residues. CDR1 is DFQATT, CDR2 SNEGSKA, per germline (reference sequence). V lost 3 bases and J 2 bases, leaving 14 bases between the germline ends. For the CDR3, the DNA is TGCAGTGCTAGTCAGGGTGGTAGGGCCTACGAGCAGTACTTC. It codes for CSASQGGRAYEQYF.

The CDR3 spells CASSTGTAYEQYF. The CDR3 coding sequence is TGCGCCAGCAGCACCGGGACAGCCTACGAGCAGTACTTC. The J gene is TRBJ2-7, the V gene TRBV5-1, with 7 bases fitting TRBD1. The CDR3 is 13 amino acids. Unmatched junction bases numbered 3, after V lost 4 bases and J lost 2 bases. The germline gives CDR1 SGHRS, CDR2 YFSETQ.

The rearrangement uses TRBV6-2 or TRBV6-3 and TRBJ1-1; D is unresolved. Germline V lookup: CDR1 MNHEY, CDR2 SVGEGT. The CDR3 runs to 15 residues. V was trimmed by 2 bases and J by 2 bases, leaving 12 bases between them. The CDR3 DNA reads TGTGCCAGCAGTTACCTATACGCATTTAACACTGAAGCTTTCTTT. This gives the protein CASSYLYAFNTEAFF.

The chain couples TRBV7-2 to TRBJ2-1; no firm D call. V lost 5 bases and J 0 bases, leaving 8 bases between the germline ends. This CDR3 region has 14 residues. Germline-derived CDR1 and CDR2 are SGHTA and FQGNSA. CDR3 DNA: TGTGCCAGCAGCCCAACAAGCTCCTACAATGAGCAGTTCTTC. Translation: CASSPTSSYNEQFF.

This clone appeared once. This chain uses TRBV10-3 with TRBJ2-7, with 9 bases identical to TRBD1. This CDR3 contains 14 residues. Germline V gene lookup returns CDR1 ENHRY and CDR2 SYGVKD. V lost 2 bases and J lost 5; bases outside the gene matches: 4. In nucleotides, the CDR3 is TGTGCCATCAGTGAGGGGACAGGGAGACACGAGCAGTACTTC. As protein: CAISEGTGRHEQYF.

The rearrangement links TRBV4-2 to TRBJ2-3; a possible D gene is TRBD2 (6 bases). V was clipped by 1 base and J by 4 bases, with 12 bases between them. The CDR3 totals 15 residues. Germline V lookup: CDR1 LGHNA, CDR2 YNFKEQ. In nucleotides, the CDR3 is TGTGCCAGCAGCCAAGTTAGCGGCAACGCAGATACGCAGTATTTT. Translated: CASSQVSGNADTQYF.

The chain links TRBV28 to TRBJ1-2, with TRBD1 identical over 7 bases. Germline V gene lookup returns CDR1 MDHEN and CDR2 SYDVKM. Unmatched junction bases numbered 5, after V lost 5 bases and J lost 2 bases. The CDR3 covers 14 residues. In DNA form, the CDR3 reads TGTGCCAGCAGTACCATGACAGGGAACTATGGCTACACCTTC. It specifies CASSTMTGNYGYTF.

The rearrangement uses TRBV7-3 and TRBJ1-1; D not resolved. The CDR3 length is 15 residues. Germline assignment: CDR1 SGHTA and CDR2 FQGTGA. The germline V and J ends were trimmed by 5 bases and 1 base, with 14 bases remaining between them. In nucleotides, the CDR3 is TGTGCCAGCAGCCCCACCAATTCGGCGAACACTGAAGCTTTCTTT. Translating it yields CASSPTNSANTEAFF.

V usage is TRBV10-3 and J usage is TRBJ1-1, with 9 bases identical to TRBD1. The V segment lost 4 bases and the J segment 0 bases; nucleotides outside the gene matches: 9. The CDR3 has 17 amino acids. The V gene's germline CDR1 is ENHRY and CDR2 SYGVKD. CDR3 protein: CAISAYRGRDMNTEAFF. In DNA form, the CDR3 reads TGTGCCATCAGTGCCTACAGGGGGCGAGATATGAACACTGAAGCTTTCTTT.

The chain carries TRBV28 and TRBJ1-4; the match to TRBD1 covers 7 bases. Germline V gene data show CDR1 as MDHEN and CDR2 as SYDVKM. This CDR3 comprises 14 residues. Germline trimming cut 5 bases from V and 6 bases from J; bases unmatched to any gene: 6. CDR3 DNA sequence: TGTGCCAGCAGTACAGGGGTCTCGGATGAAAAACTGTTTTTT. Translating it yields CASSTGVSDEKLFF.

This chain joins TRBV5-4 and TRBJ1-2, with a tentative D call TRBD1 (5 bases). The V gene's germline CDR1 is SGHNT and CDR2 YYREEE (reference sequence). V lost 4 bases to trimming and J lost 5 bases, with 9 bases between them. The CDR3 is made up of 12 amino acids. Here the CDR3 reads CASSPGEYGYTF. CDR3 sequence (DNA): TGTGCCAGCAGCCCGGGGGAGTATGGCTACACCTTC.

The rearrangement uses TRBV3-1 (or the pseudogene TRBV3-2) and TRBJ1-1; D is ambiguous. The CDR3 length is 13 residues. V lost 1 base to trimming and J lost 3 bases, with 6 bases between them. Germline CDR1 and CDR2: LGHDT and YNNKEL (reference sequence). The CDR3 coding sequence is TGTGCCAGCAGCCAAGTACGGGACACTGAAGCTTTCTTT. It codes for CASSQVRDTEAFF.

For the CDR3, the DNA is TGTGCCAGCAGCGGCGGGCAGGGCTATGGCTACACCTTC. Its protein product is CASSGGQGYGYTF. This rearrangement joins TRBV6-5 to TRBJ1-2, with a possible D match to TRBD1 (5 bases). V lost 6 bases to trimming and J lost 4 bases, with 12 bases between them. Germline CDR1 is MNHEY and CDR2 is SVGAGI. The CDR3 is 13 amino acids.

This clone was observed once. J is TRBJ2-1 and V is TRBV5-1, with D possibly being TRBD2 (7 bases). The germline V and J ends were trimmed by 1 base and 11 bases, with 25 bases remaining between them. The CDR3 contains 17 residues. Germline V CDR1 and CDR2: SGHRS, YFSETQ. The CDR3 reads CASSLNALASGGGQQFF. For the CDR3, the DNA is TGCGCCAGCAGCTTGAACGCTTTGGCTAGCGGTGGGGGGCAGCAGTTCTTC.